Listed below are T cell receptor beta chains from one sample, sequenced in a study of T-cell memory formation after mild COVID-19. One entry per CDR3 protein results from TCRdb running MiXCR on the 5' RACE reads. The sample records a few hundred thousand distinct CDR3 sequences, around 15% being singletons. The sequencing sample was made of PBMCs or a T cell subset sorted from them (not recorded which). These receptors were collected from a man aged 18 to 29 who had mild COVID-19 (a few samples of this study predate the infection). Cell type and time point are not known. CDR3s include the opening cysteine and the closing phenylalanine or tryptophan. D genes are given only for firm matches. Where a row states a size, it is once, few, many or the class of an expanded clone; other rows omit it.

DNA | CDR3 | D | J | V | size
TGTGCCAGCGGCCAAATAGATACGCAGTATTTT | CASGQIDTQYF | - | TRBJ2-3 | TRBV7-2 | few
TGCGCCAGCAGCAAACGGACAGATCTCACCGGGGAGCTGTTTTTT | CASSKRTDLTGELFF | - | TRBJ2-2 | TRBV5-1 | many
TGTGCCAGCAGTAGGGAAGACTACGAGCAGTACTTC | CASSREDYEQYF | - | TRBJ2-7 | TRBV6-2/TRBV6-3 | -
TGCAGCGTTGGGCGGAGGCTGGGGCCTGAGCAGTTCTTC | CSVGRRLGPEQFF | - | TRBJ2-1 | TRBV29-1 | few
TGTGCCAGCAGCCTTCCTGGGGGGTTCACAGATACGCAGTATTTT | CASSLPGGFTDTQYF | - | TRBJ2-3 | TRBV25-1 | few
TGTGCCAGCAACCCACGATCGGGGCAGCCCCAGCATTTT | CASNPRSGQPQHF | - | TRBJ1-5 | TRBV6-6 | few
TGTGCCAGCAGACAGGGAGCGGGGGGGACGGGGACCCAGTACTTC | CASRQGAGGTGTQYF | TRBD2 | TRBJ2-5 | TRBV7-3 | many
TGCAGTGCTAGAGATTCTCAGGGGGCAAACACCGGGGAGCTGTTTTTT | CSARDSQGANTGELFF | TRBD1 | TRBJ2-2 | TRBV20-1 | few
TGTGCCAGCATTCGCGGGGGCTCACCCCTCCACTTT | CASIRGGSPLHF | - | TRBJ1-6 | TRBV6-1 | -
TGTGCCACCGCCGGGACAGGGACCTCCGGGGAGCTGTTTTTT | CATAGTGTSGELFF | TRBD1 | TRBJ2-2 | TRBV15 | few
TGCGCCAGCAGCTTGGATCCGGATACGAACACTGAAGCTTTCTTT | CASSLDPDTNTEAFF | - | TRBJ1-1 | TRBV5-1 | many
TGTGCCAGCAGCCTCGGGACCCCTAGCACAGATACGCAGTATTTT | CASSLGTPSTDTQYF | - | TRBJ2-3 | TRBV7-2 | -
TGTGCCATCAGTGAGCGCGGGACACCCAGCACAGATACGCAGTATTTT | CAISERGTPSTDTQYF | - | TRBJ2-3 | TRBV10-3 | few
TGTGCCAGCAGCTCTAGACCCAGCGACAATGAGCAGTTCTTC | CASSSRPSDNEQFF | - | TRBJ2-1 | TRBV3-1 | -
TGTGCCAGCATGGCGGGGGGGAGGCTTATTGCGACCCAGTACTTC | CASMAGGRLIATQYF | TRBD2 | TRBJ2-5 | TRBV28 | many
TGTGCCAGCAGATCGCTAGCGGGGGCCTTCTACAATGAGCAGTTCTTC | CASRSLAGAFYNEQFF | TRBD2 | TRBJ2-1 | TRBV12-3/TRBV12-4 | few
TGCAGTGCTAGAGATCTGGCGCAGCCGAACACCGGGGAGCTGTTTTTT | CSARDLAQPNTGELFF | - | TRBJ2-2 | TRBV20-1 | -
TGTGCCAGCAGCCGTCGGGACGGGAACACTGAAGCTTTCTTT | CASSRRDGNTEAFF | - | TRBJ1-1 | TRBV6-2/TRBV6-3 | -
TGTGCCAGCAGCCCAGGGGTGGGGGCGCAGGCCGGGCAGTATTTT | CASSPGVGAQAGQYF | - | TRBJ2-3 | TRBV7-2 | -
TGTGCCAGCAGCCCCTCGACAGGGCAAGGAAACATTCAGTACTTC | CASSPSTGQGNIQYF | TRBD1 | TRBJ2-4 | TRBV11-2 | -
TGTGCCAGCAGCTTACGATTCCCGGGACGGGATACGCAGTATTTT | CASSLRFPGRDTQYF | - | TRBJ2-3 | TRBV7-2 | -
TGTGCCAGCAGCTTAGCAGGGGTCTACGAGCAGTACTTC | CASSLAGVYEQYF | - | TRBJ2-7 | TRBV11-1 | many
TGTGCCAGCAGCTTGCCGATGGTGGTGGAGACCCAGTACTTC | CASSLPMVVETQYF | - | TRBJ2-5 | TRBV5-4 | -
TGTGCCAGCAGTTTACGACAGGGGTATCAGCCCCAGCATTTT | CASSLRQGYQPQHF | TRBD1 | TRBJ1-5 | TRBV28 | few
TGTGCCAGCCGACAGCGAGGGGGCCCCGGGGAGCTGTTTTTT | CASRQRGGPGELFF | TRBD1 | TRBJ2-2 | TRBV7-2 | -
TGTGCCATCAGTGAGGGGGGGCCCCAGCATTTT | CAISEGGPQHF | - | TRBJ1-5 | TRBV10-3 | many
TGCAGTGCCCAAAAACTAGCGGGGGACACCGGGGAGCTGTTTTTT | CSAQKLAGDTGELFF | TRBD2 | TRBJ2-2 | TRBV20-1 | -
TGCGCCAGCAGCCGAGAACAGGGTTCCCCAGATACGCAGTATTTT | CASSREQGSPDTQYF | - | TRBJ2-3 | TRBV4-1 | -
TGTGCCAGCAGTTACGGGGGTTTGAAGGATTATAATTCACCCCTCCACTTT | CASSYGGLKDYNSPLHF | - | TRBJ1-6 | TRBV6-5 | many
TGTGCCAGCAGCTTAGATAACCCAACCTACGAGCAGTACTTC | CASSLDNPTYEQYF | - | TRBJ2-7 | TRBV11-2 | few
TGTGCCAGCAGCCATACTAGCGGGGCCCTCTATGAGCAGTTCTTC | CASSHTSGALYEQFF | TRBD2 | TRBJ2-1 | TRBV7-9 | -
TGCGCCAGCAGCCTGACAGGGAGAGATGAAGCTTTCTTT | CASSLTGRDEAFF | TRBD1 | TRBJ1-1 | TRBV5-1 | few
TGTGCCAGCAGCTTAAGTATGGATTCAGATACCGGCAACTATGGCTACACCTTC | CASSLSMDSDTGNYGYTF | - | TRBJ1-2 | TRBV7-9 | few
TGTGCCAGCAGTTTATCTTCACCCCTCCACTTT | CASSLSSPLHF | - | TRBJ1-6 | TRBV28 | few
TGTGCCAGCAGGACCTATAGCGGGGGGGCCCGGGAGACCCAGTACTTC | CASRTYSGGARETQYF | TRBD2 | TRBJ2-5 | TRBV27 | medium-sized
TGCGCCAGCAGCTTGGAGCCTCAGGGAGTCGCTGAAGCTTTCTTT | CASSLEPQGVAEAFF | - | TRBJ1-1 | TRBV5-1 | many
TGTGCCAGCAGCTTCAGGGTTACTGCTTCTAATTCACCCCTCCACTTT | CASSFRVTASNSPLHF | - | TRBJ1-6 | TRBV7-2 | many
TGTGCCAGCAGTCTGAGGGACGAGCAGTTCTTC | CASSLRDEQFF | - | TRBJ2-1 | TRBV6-1 | -
TGTGCCAGCACCCCCCAGGGCTCTGGAAACACCATATATTTT | CASTPQGSGNTIYF | - | TRBJ1-3 | TRBV9 | -
TGTGCCAGCTCACAGAGGGACGAGCAGTACTTC | CASSQRDEQYF | - | TRBJ2-7 | TRBV18 | few
TGCGCCAGCAGCCAGACCGTTGGGGGGGGAGATACGCAGTATTTT | CASSQTVGGGDTQYF | TRBD2 | TRBJ2-3 | TRBV4-3 | few
TGTGCCAGCGGACGGGGCTCCTACAATGAGCAGTTCTTC | CASGRGSYNEQFF | - | TRBJ2-1 | TRBV7-3 | -
TGTGCCAGCAGCCAAGAAAGAGGGGCCAGGTACAATGAGCAGTTCTTC | CASSQERGARYNEQFF | - | TRBJ2-1 | TRBV3-1 | -
TGCGCCAGCAGCCAAGAGGGCAGTAACACTGAAGCTTTCTTT | CASSQEGSNTEAFF | - | TRBJ1-1 | TRBV4-1 | few
TGCAGTGGACCGGGACTAGCGGGGGCCCCGGGCAATGAGCAGTTCTTC | CSGPGLAGAPGNEQFF | TRBD2 | TRBJ2-1 | TRBV20-1 | few
TGTGCCAGCAGCCGCGGGCGCTACACAGATACGCAGTATTTT | CASSRGRYTDTQYF | - | TRBJ2-3 | TRBV12-3/TRBV12-4 | -
TGCGCCAGCAGCTTCCGGGACGCAGATACGCAGTATTTT | CASSFRDADTQYF | - | TRBJ2-3 | TRBV5-1 | few
TGTGCCAGCAGCTTACAACAGACATCAGAGTATTTT | CASSLQQTSEYF | - | TRBJ2-3 | TRBV7-2 | -
TGTGCCAGCAGCCTGACCGGGACAGGGGGGATCAATGAGCAGTTCTTC | CASSLTGTGGINEQFF | TRBD1 | TRBJ2-1 | TRBV6-5 | -
TGTGCCATCAGCGGGACGGTCTCTGGAAACACCATATATTTT | CAISGTVSGNTIYF | - | TRBJ1-3 | TRBV10-3 | -
TGTGCCAGCAGGTACAGCGCAAACTATGGCTACACCTTC | CASRYSANYGYTF | - | TRBJ1-2 | TRBV28 | -
TGCAGTGCTAGAGAGGAGACCTACGAGCAGTACTTC | CSAREETYEQYF | - | TRBJ2-7 | TRBV20-1 | few
TGTGCCAGCAGCTCCGGCGGGGGACAGGGGGCGTCGATACCCTCTGGAAACACCATATATTTT | CASSSGGGQGASIPSGNTIYF | TRBD1 | TRBJ1-3 | TRBV7-6 | -
TGTGCCATCACCGCGGGGACAGATACGAACACCGGGGAGCTGTTTTTT | CAITAGTDTNTGELFF | - | TRBJ2-2 | TRBV10-3 | few
TGTGCCAGCAGCTTAGGAGTTTCTAGCGGGGGATACAATGAGCAGTTCTTC | CASSLGVSSGGYNEQFF | TRBD2 | TRBJ2-1 | TRBV7-9 | many